The 10 T cell receptor beta chains reported below all come from one sample, sequenced in a study of blood T cell repertoires in COVID-19. Data came from immunoSEQ multiplex PCR; TCRdb stores just in-frame clones and leaves some out. The sample yields 55,000 to 70,000 clones, roughly 84% seen once. The sample was peripheral blood. Receptor source: a woman younger than 30 with acute or convalescent COVID-19.

The chain links TRBV23-1 to TRBJ2-2; 12 bases are a match to TRBD1. TRBV23-1 is flagged as an ORF with uncertain function. CDR3 size: 17 residues. Trimming removed 4 bases from V and 1 base from J; junction bases left unmatched: 4. The DNA of the CDR3 is TGCGCCAGCAGTCTAGGGACAGGGGGCAAGAACACCGGGGAGCTGTTTTTT. Amino acid sequence: CASSLGTGGKNTGELFF.

V and J are TRBV18 and TRBJ1-1; a weak D match, TRBD1 (5 bases). The CDR3 has 17 amino acids. Germline CDR1 KGHSH, CDR2 LQKENI. V lost 0 bases to trimming and J lost 1 base, with 15 bases between them. The CDR3 sequence: CASSPPNQGLRNTEAFF. The CDR3 coding sequence is TGTGCCAGCTCACCACCGAACCAGGGTCTGAGGAACACTGAAGCTTTCTTT.

The chain carries TRBV6-5 and TRBJ2-7, with TRBD1 matching 9 bases. The junction had 6 bases not matched to a gene; V was cut back by 2 bases and J by 7 bases. Germline V gene lookup returns CDR1 MNHEY and CDR2 SVGAGI. The CDR3 consists of 14 residues. In DNA, the CDR3 is TGTGCCAGCAGTTACGGGACAGGGCCCGGAGAGCAGTACTTC. It translates to CASSYGTGPGEQYF.

This sequence joins TRBV30 and TRBJ2-6, with D maybe TRBD2 (7 bases). Trimming pared 4 bases from V and 1 base from J, leaving 17 bases between. Germline lookup yields CDR1 GTSNPN and CDR2 SVGIG (reference sequence). There are 17 residues in the CDR3. This CDR3 is CAWTRGAGQSGANVLTF. The CDR3 DNA follows: TGTGCCTGGACCCGGGGGGCAGGCCAATCTGGGGCCAACGTCCTGACTTTC.

J is TRBJ1-1 and V is TRBV30; D is unresolved. There are 15 residues in the CDR3. CDR1 is GTSNPN, CDR2 SVGIG, per germline (reference sequence). The germline V and J ends were trimmed by 2 bases and 1 base, with 14 bases remaining between them. The CDR3 protein is CAWSPPYNSNTEAFF. Written as DNA, the CDR3 is TGTGCCTGGAGTCCACCATACAATTCGAACACTGAAGCTTTCTTT.

V and J are TRBV9 and TRBJ2-3; the match to TRBD2 covers 7 bases. The V gene's germline CDR1 is SGDLS and CDR2 YYNGEE. The CDR3 covers 16 residues. J was trimmed by 0 bases and V by 0 bases; bases with no gene match: 4. In nucleotides, the CDR3 is TGTGCCAGCAGCGTAGGAAATAGCGGGAGCACAGATACGCAGTATTTT. This codes for CASSVGNSGSTDTQYF.

The rearrangement joins TRBV15 to TRBJ2-3; 12 nucleotides align to TRBD2. CDR1 and CDR2 from the germline V gene are LNHNV and YYDKDF (reference sequence). The ends lost 3 bases at V and 2 bases at J; junction bases unmatched: 9. The CDR3 runs to 18 residues. For the CDR3, the DNA is TGTGCCACCAGCAGGACCCGGACTAGCGGGGCCATCACAGATACGCAGTATTTT. Translated: CATSRTRTSGAITDTQYF.

CDR3 sequence reads: CASRSAGGPGETQYF. CDR3 DNA sequence: TGTGCCAGCAGATCAGCGGGGGGGCCGGGAGAGACCCAGTACTTC. V and J are TRBV2 and TRBJ2-5, with 10 bases lining up with TRBD2. The CDR3 sequence is 15 residues long. Germline CDR1 and CDR2: SNHLY and FYNNEI. V was clipped by 6 bases and J by 4 bases; unmatched bases: 8.

The gene calls are TRBV19 and TRBJ2-1, with TRBD2 identical over 8 bases. Trimming cost V 1 base and J 10 bases; bases outside gene matches: 9. Germline CDR1 reads LNHDA; CDR2 reads SQIVND (reference sequence). This CDR3 has 15 residues. For the CDR3, the DNA is TGTGCCAGTAGTATAGTGGCGGGAGGCGGGGGCGAGCAGTTCTTC. Its translation: CASSIVAGGGGEQFF.

The chain uses TRBV10-1 and TRBJ2-1, with D possibly being TRBD2 (5 bases). This CDR3 has 13 amino acids. Germline CDR1 is WNHNN and CDR2 is SYGVQD (reference sequence). Trimming removed 2 bases at V and 5 bases at J, with 7 bases between. The CDR3 DNA reads as TGCGCCAGCAGTGAGCTAGCCGACAATGAGCAGTTCTTC. It translates to CASSELADNEQFF.